This T cell receptor beta chain is from a study of shared clonotypes between healthy human individuals (TCRdb year 2020). Describing the broader study: The cohort comprised a couple of women and three men aged 18 to 49 years. For each donor, three plates each were used for CD4 naive and CD4 memory, two plates were used for CD8 naive, and one plate was used for CD8 memory. To estimate repertoire size and how much clonotypes are shared between individuals, the study performed deep sequencing of blood TCR repertoires from 4 to 6 healthy adults. To increase sequencing depth and limit assay-specific biases, TCR repertoire library preparation and sequencing were carried out by different laboratories using diverse techniques. Leukapheresis yielded between about 0.9 and 10 billion PBMCs per donor.

The donors were healthy, HIV-negative adults with no recently reported acute infections or vaccinations. Only Caucasian adults living in Nashville, Tennessee, USA were represented among the donors. CD4+ T cells were enriched through magnetic negative selection, after which naive cells were positively selected on CD45RA and the remaining negative fraction served as the memory subset. Blood was collected by leukapheresis, and PBMCs were isolated by Ficoll-Histopaque density gradient centrifugation and then cryopreserved in liquid nitrogen vapor phase. Purity and quantity of every magnetically sorted T cell population were checked by analytical flow cytometry. From each sorted fraction, genomic DNA was isolated and quantified by UV absorbance on a Nanodrop 2000c. Overall study outcomes, separate from this receptor: Compared with non-shared clonotypes, clonotypes shared by all four sorted-subset donors had higher generation probabilities. Sampling was limited to blood, and TCR repertoires in tissue likely differ from TCR repertoires in blood. The genetic and exposure-history diversity represented was limited by the small number of donors. Rarefaction of sorted-subset datasets indicated incomplete sequencing despite the large sequencing depth. Pairwise subsampling indicated that sequencing depth was expected to affect the degree of clonotype sharing among donors. Approximately 4.8% of naive CD4, 3% to 3.5% of naive CD8, roughly 2.5% of memory CD4, and 0.35% to 0.4% of memory CD8 clonotypes were shared across several donors. Naive subsets generally had larger estimated clonotype richness than memory subsets.

Using the deep immunoSEQ assay, multiplex PCR amplified TCR CDR3 regions from genomic DNA. Extracted genomic DNA from each cell subset was distributed evenly across all wells of several immunoSEQ 96-well plates, and each plate was treated as a replicate. Each replicate PCR for sorted subsets received around 200 ng genomic DNA, equal to tens of thousands of T cell genomes. Purified libraries were measured with a Qubit 3.0 fluorometer, size-checked on a Bioanalyzer 2100, and measured again with the KAPA Library Quantification kit. Every immunoSEQ 96-well plate was sequenced on a separate single-read 150-cycle Illumina NextSeq 550 flow cell. In the source study's methods: The immunoSEQ output contained only junctional sequences without quality scores, so filtering could not match that applied to full-length reads. Sequences were annotated with PyIR, a Python wrapper for IgBLAST v1.9, using IMGT germline references to assign V/J genes and CDR3. Reads were removed for weak V/J assignments (E-value above 1e-6), missing CDR3, stop codons, out-of-frame junctions, or ambiguous translated residues. A V3J clonotype was defined by an identical inferred V gene, J gene, and CDR3 amino acid sequence. Percentage overlap between repertoires was calculated by dividing the number of shared unique clonotypes by the size of the smaller repertoire. Three approaches were used to assess repertoire richness: RTK rarefaction, the Chao1 estimator, and Recon v2.1 estimates of unobserved clonotypes. Generation probabilities were computed with OLGA for all TCRbeta clonotypes obtained by the gDNA method from four donors. The table was pulled from immuneACCESS by TCRdb, which kept in-frame rearrangements only. Such tables lose some clones; where checked, under half of the loss comes from unresolved V genes, and the rest has no known cause. The V and J calls and clone size are taken from that table; D and trimming were inferred from the DNA. For this sample there are a few million clones; 80% to 95% appear just once. 0.39% of the sample belongs to the ten largest clones.

As to this clone: Its target antigen remains unknown. Base-call qualities are not available, and no considerably larger clone is one nucleotide away.

The sequenced material came from naive CD4+ T cells from PBMCs. In the paper's terms, the cell subset or site label means: CD45RA+ positively selected. The origin of this receptor is a man between 18 and 35 years old in good health. Some clones in this sample may be carry-over from other donors' samples.

The encoded CDR3 is CASTRLGTGLDEQYF. The DNA sequence is given as TGTGCCAGCACCAGACTCGGGACAGGGCTCGACGAGCAGTACTTC. The chain is made from TRBV6-1 and TRBJ2-7; 9 middle bases align to TRBD1. CDR1 MNHNS and CDR2 SASEGT were looked up in the germline V gene. Relative to germline, V is missing 7 bases and J is missing 5 bases, with 12 bases of the junction outside any gene match. The CDR3 runs 15 amino acids, cysteine and phenylalanine included. Only the CDR3 DNA is retained, 45 bases long and in frame from the first base.